What follows describes a single TCR beta chain. Germline assignment: CDR1 ENHRY and CDR2 SYGVKD. V lost 7 bases to trimming and J lost 4 bases, with 13 bases between them. CDR3 length: 13 amino acids. This entry is derived from a study of blood T cell repertoires in COVID-19. Study as a whole: Nucleic acid was either cDNA or gDNA, and it came from T cells, B-cell-depleted T cells, or PBMCs.

Some clones are missing from TCRdb's copy, which holds only in-frame ones; the method was immunoSEQ multiplex PCR. This table holds almost 70,000 clones, 65% to 85% found once. The specimen was peripheral blood. The genes are TRBV10-3 and TRBJ1-1, with a weak D call TRBD1 (5 bases). The clonotype originates from a man aged 60-69 years with acute or convalescent COVID-19. In DNA form, the CDR3 reads TGTGCCATCAACGGAACAGGCCTCACTGAAGCTTTCTTT. Translation gives CAINGTGLTEAFF.